One sample yielded the 29 T cell receptor beta chains listed below, sequenced in a study of technical replicates of blood from several donors. Generated by immunoSEQ multiplex PCR, the TCRdb table keeps only in-frame clones and is missing some. Seen here are 77,000 or so clones, about nine tenths observed once, and the top ten hold 0.4% to 0.45%. Sequencing used T cells isolated from PBMCs. The origin of the receptors is a human donor in good health.

The rearrangement joins TRBV6-4 to TRBJ1-5; D remains ambiguous. V lost 4 bases, J lost 0 bases, and 10 bases lay in between. The CDR3 is 15 amino acids. CDR1 MRHNA and CDR2 SNTAGT come from the germline V gene. The CDR3 DNA sequence: TGTGCCAGCAGTGCGACTGCTTATAGCAATCAGCCCCAGCATTTT. Protein product: CASSATAYSNQPQHF.

The chain employs TRBV6-6 and TRBJ2-1, with D perhaps TRBD2 (5 bases). Germline V lookup: CDR1 MNHNY, CDR2 SVGAGI (reference sequence). The germline V and J ends were trimmed by 4 bases and 4 bases, with 8 bases remaining between them. The CDR3 is 13 amino acids. The CDR3 here is CASSLVAYNEQFF. CDR3 coding DNA: TGTGCCAGCAGTTTGGTAGCGTACAATGAGCAGTTCTTC.

This clone was recorded a few times. The chain links TRBV30 to TRBJ1-1; D is uncertain. CDR1 is GTSNPN, CDR2 SVGIG, per germline (reference sequence). CDR3 length: 13 residues. Between the trimmed V and J ends, which lost 8 bases and 3 bases, there was a span of 16 bases. CDR3 DNA: TGTGCCCGGCAGGACTGGAGGGACACTGAAGCTTTCTTT. This sequence encodes CARQDWRDTEAFF. The entire variable domain, with the rest obtained from reference TRBV30 and TRBJ1-1, is as follows: SQTIHQWPATLVQPVGSPLSLECTVEGTSNPNLYWYRQAAGRGLQLLFYSVGIGQISSEVPQNLSASRPQDRQFILSSKKLLLSDSGFYLCARQDWRDTEAFFGQGTRLTVV.

The V and J genes are TRBV14 and TRBJ1-2, with 7 bases identical to TRBD1. This CDR3 is 14 amino acids long. Germline CDR1 reads SGHDN; CDR2 reads FVKESK. Trimming took 2 bases from V and 2 from J; bases not matched to a gene: 2. The CDR3 protein is CASSQTGQNYGYTF. The CDR3 DNA follows: TGTGCCAGCAGCCAAACGGGACAGAACTATGGCTACACCTTC.

On this clone: Other nucleotide sequences in the sample specify the same CDR3. The chain has TRBV5-1 and TRBJ1-1; 8 positions match TRBD1. The V segment lost 2 bases and the J segment 2 bases; nucleotides outside the gene matches: 2. CDR3 size: 14 residues. Germline CDR1 SGHRS, CDR2 YFSETQ. The CDR3 bases are TGCGCCAGCAGCTTTGACAGGGGAAACACTGAAGCTTTCTTT. Translation gives CASSFDRGNTEAFF.

The rearrangement uses TRBV7-3 and TRBJ2-5, with D tentatively TRBD2 (7 bases). CDR1 and CDR2 (germline): SGHTA, FQGTGA. Trimming pared 4 bases from V and 5 bases from J, leaving 14 bases between. There are 14 residues in the CDR3. The CDR3 loop is CASSYKGGGETQYF. CDR3 DNA sequence: TGTGCCAGCAGCTATAAGGGAGGGGGGGAGACCCAGTACTTC.

J is TRBJ1-2 and V is TRBV18, with 10 positions matching TRBD1. J lost 3 bases, V lost 3 bases, and 4 bases had no gene match. CDR1 is KGHSH and CDR2 is LQKENI in the germline V gene. The CDR3 covers 15 residues. The CDR3 DNA reads as TGTGCCAGCTCACCCCAGACAGGGGGCCACTATGGCTACACCTTC. Translated: CASSPQTGGHYGYTF.

In its sample, this clone was seen a few times. The rearrangement joins TRBV6-5 to TRBJ1-1; weak D call: TRBD1 (5 bases). This CDR3 has 13 residues. Germline CDR1 and CDR2: MNHEY and SVGAGI. The ends were cut back, 3 bases at V and 3 bases at J, with 8 bases in the middle. For the CDR3, the DNA is TGTGCCAGCAGTTATGCCAGGGACACTGAAGCTTTCTTT. It encodes CASSYARDTEAFF.

This chain joins TRBV9 and TRBJ2-7, with 8 bases aligning to TRBD2. Trimming at V came to 0 bases and at J to 4 bases, leaving 3 bases not matched to a gene. The length of the CDR3 is 14 residues. Germline V gene data show CDR1 as SGDLS and CDR2 as YYNGEE. DNA of the CDR3: TGTGCCAGCAGCGTAGGACTAGCGTCTTACGAGCAGTACTTC. This translates into CASSVGLASYEQYF.

The chain has TRBV7-9 and TRBJ2-2, with 11 nucleotides matching TRBD2. The V gene end was trimmed by 5 bases and the J gene end by 4 bases; junction bases not matched to a gene: 3. Germline V gene data show CDR1 as SEHNR and CDR2 as FQNEAQ (reference sequence). The CDR3 sequence is 15 residues long. CDR3 coding DNA: TGTGCCAGCAGCGACGGGACTAGCGGCACCGGGGAGCTGTTTTTT. Protein sequence: CASSDGTSGTGELFF.

The rearrangement uses TRBV9 and TRBJ2-1; possible D gene TRBD2, 5 bases. The germline V gene has CDR1 SGDLS and CDR2 YYNGEE. V was clipped by 3 bases and J by 5 bases, with 15 bases between them. This CDR3 is 15 amino acids long. The CDR3 DNA is TGTGCCAGCAGCGCGACTACTGTAAGCCACAATGAGCAGTTCTTC. Protein product: CASSATTVSHNEQFF.

The rearrangement joins TRBV5-6 to TRBJ2-6, with no clear D. The CDR3 is 16 amino acids. The V end lost 0 bases, the J end lost 0 bases, and 7 bases lay between the germline ends. Germline CDR1 is SGHDT and CDR2 is YYEEEE. CDR3 coding DNA: TGTGCCAGCAGCTTGGGACACCCCTCTGGGGCCAACGTCCTGACTTTC. Residues: CASSLGHPSGANVLTF.

This chain links TRBV10-2 with TRBJ1-2, with 10 bases matching TRBD1. The CDR3 is made up of 14 amino acids. Germline CDR1 WSHSY, CDR2 SAAADI. V lost 0 bases to trimming and J lost 7 bases; unmatched junction nucleotides: 2. Here the CDR3 reads CASSESRDRGGYTF. DNA for the CDR3: TGCGCCAGCAGTGAGTCGCGGGACAGGGGTGGCTACACCTTC.

The CDR3 spells CASSYWGELDEQYF. The CDR3 DNA reads as TGTGCCAGCAGTTACTGGGGGGAGTTAGACGAGCAGTACTTC. The chain couples TRBV6-6 to TRBJ2-7; possibly TRBD2 for D (6 bases). Germline values: CDR1 MNHNY, CDR2 SVGAGI (reference sequence). Trimming pared 1 base from V and 5 bases from J, leaving 12 bases between. The CDR3 loop spans 14 amino acids.

The rearrangement joins TRBV2 to TRBJ1-1; D gene uncertain. The CDR3 extends over 12 amino acids. Germline V gives CDR1 SNHLY, CDR2 FYNNEI. V was pared by 2 bases and J by 11 bases, with 12 bases between. CDR3 amino acids: CASSELRVEAFF. CDR3 DNA: TGTGCCAGCAGTGAATTGCGGGTAGAGGCTTTCTTT.

The chain uses TRBV5-4 and TRBJ1-1, with 9 bases fitting TRBD1. This CDR3 contains 15 residues. The V gene's germline CDR1 is SGHNT and CDR2 YYREEE (reference sequence). V was clipped by 4 bases and J by 4 bases; unmatched bases: 8. The CDR3 nucleotides read TGTGCCAGCAGCGGGGGGGACAGGGTGGGCACTGAAGCTTTCTTT. This sequence encodes CASSGGDRVGTEAFF.

V usage is TRBV5-1 and J usage is TRBJ2-1; 11 bases map to TRBD2. V was pared by 0 bases and J by 4 bases, with 0 bases of the junction left unmatched. CDR3 length: 15 amino acids. Germline CDR1 reads SGHRS; CDR2 reads YFSETQ. The CDR3: CASSLASGGYNEQFF. For the CDR3, the DNA is TGCGCCAGCAGCTTGGCTAGCGGGGGGTACAATGAGCAGTTCTTC.

The chain uses TRBV19 and TRBJ1-1; 8 nucleotides agree with TRBD1. Looked up from germline, CDR1 is LNHDA and CDR2 is SQIVND (reference sequence). Unmatched junction bases numbered 6, after V lost 5 bases and J lost 1 base. This CDR3 is 15 amino acids long. The CDR3 region is CASSGQGAWNTEAFF. The CDR3 nucleotides are TGTGCCAGTAGTGGCCAGGGGGCGTGGAACACTGAAGCTTTCTTT. Full variable domain (remainder filled in from reference TRBV19 and TRBJ1-1): DGGITQSPKYLFRKEGQNVTLSCEQNLNHDAMYWYRQDPGQGLRLIYYSQIVNDFQKGDIAEGYSVSREKKESFPLTVTSAQKNPTAFYLCASSGQGAWNTEAFFGQGTRLTVV.

The V and J genes are TRBV28 and TRBJ1-2, with unresolved D. Germline V gene lookup returns CDR1 MDHEN and CDR2 SYDVKM. CDR3 length equals 14 residues. With 3 bases removed from V and 5 bases from J, the gap between germline ends came to 13 bases. In nucleotides, the CDR3 is TGTGCCAGCAGTTTCGGTACAGCTCCGTATGGCTACACCTTC. As protein: CASSFGTAPYGYTF.

The gene calls are TRBV7-7 and TRBJ2-5; 7 bases are a match to TRBD1. Germline V gene sequence: CDR1 SSHAT, CDR2 FNYEAQ (reference sequence). The CDR3 spans 15 residues. V lost 4 bases to trimming and J lost 2 bases; unmatched junction nucleotides: 7. The CDR3 coding sequence is TGTGCCAGCAGCTCCTCACAGGGGCATCAAGAGACCCAGTACTTC. Amino acid sequence: CASSSSQGHQETQYF. Looking up the rest from reference TRBV7-7 and TRBJ2-5 gives the full variable domain: GAGVSQSPRYKVTKRGQDVTLRCDPISSHATLYWYQQALGQGPEFLTYFNYEAQPDKSGLPSDRFSAERPEGSISTLTIQRTEQRDSAMYRCASSSSQGHQETQYFGPGTRLLVL.

This clone was detected once. The V gene is TRBV5-1, the J gene TRBJ1-1; D is possibly TRBD1 (6 bases). Trimming cost V 0 bases and J 5 bases, with 11 bases left between them. The CDR3 is 14 residues long. Looked up from germline, CDR1 is SGHRS and CDR2 is YFSETQ. CDR3 protein: CASSLASGATEAFF. DNA of the CDR3: TGCGCCAGCAGCTTGGCATCAGGGGCTACTGAAGCTTTCTTT.

V is TRBV20-1 and J is TRBJ1-1; D gene ambiguous. This CDR3 comprises 9 residues. V lost 5 bases, J lost 8 bases, and 6 bases lay in between. The germline V gene has CDR1 DFQATT and CDR2 SNEGSKA (reference sequence). The CDR3 DNA is TGCAGTGCTCAGTACGAAGCTTTCTTT. It yields the protein CSAQYEAFF.

The rearrangement uses TRBV9 and TRBJ2-7; possible D gene TRBD2, 6 bases. There are 12 residues in the CDR3. The germline V gene has CDR1 SGDLS and CDR2 YYNGEE. The V gene lost 2 bases and the J gene lost 10 bases, with 13 bases spanning the gap. CDR3 in DNA: TGTGCCAGCAGCGTGATTCCCGGGACTCAGTACTTC. This translates into CASSVIPGTQYF.

This chain uses TRBV6-5 with TRBJ2-2, with D perhaps TRBD1 (7 bases). Germline CDR1 and CDR2: MNHEY and SVGAGI. This CDR3 region has 16 residues. V was cut by 0 bases and J by 5 bases, with 13 bases left in between. The CDR3 sequence is CASSYSEGALTGELFF. The CDR3 coding sequence is TGTGCCAGCAGTTACTCGGAGGGGGCGCTTACCGGGGAGCTGTTTTTT.

This sequence joins TRBV28 and TRBJ2-7; 9 bases are shared with TRBD1. Germline V gene sequence: CDR1 MDHEN, CDR2 SYDVKM. CDR3 size: 15 residues. Unmatched junction bases numbered 9, after V lost 5 bases and J lost 4 bases. In nucleotides, the CDR3 is TGTGCCAGCAGTGTATACCGGGACAGGGCTTACGAGCAGTACTTC. Its protein product is CASSVYRDRAYEQYF.

The table lists this clone with a few counts. The chain links TRBV9 to TRBJ2-2; 10 bases align to TRBD2. Germline CDR1 is SGDLS and CDR2 is YYNGEE. V shed 3 bases and J 9 bases; nucleotides not matched to a gene: 2. There are 13 residues in the CDR3. The CDR3 spells CASSEGLARELFF. CDR3 in DNA: TGTGCCAGCAGCGAGGGACTAGCGCGGGAGCTGTTTTTT. The full variable domain, completed using reference TRBV9 and TRBJ2-2, is DSGVTQTPKHLITATGQRVTLRCSPRSGDLSVYWYQQSLDQGLQFLIQYYNGEERAKGNILERFSAQQFPDLHSELNLSSLELGDSALYFCASSEGLARELFFGEGSRLTVL.

The J gene is TRBJ2-3, the V gene TRBV9, with D maybe TRBD2 (6 bases). The CDR3 is 14 amino acids. Germline lookup yields CDR1 SGDLS and CDR2 YYNGEE. The V end was cut by 4 bases, the J end by 5 bases, with 14 bases between. The CDR3 loop reads CASSPRAGGDTQYF. The CDR3 DNA follows: TGTGCCAGCAGCCCTCGAGCGGGCGGAGATACGCAGTATTTT.

This chain joins TRBV6-1 and TRBJ2-5, with no clear D. The V end lost 7 bases, the J end lost 2 bases, and 5 bases lay between the germline ends. Germline CDR1 is MNHNS and CDR2 is SASEGT. This CDR3 comprises 11 residues. The CDR3 bases are TGTGCCAGCATGCAGCAAGAGACCCAGTACTTC. This codes for CASMQQETQYF.

The V and J genes are TRBV5-4 and TRBJ2-2; 8 nucleotides align to TRBD2. The trim removed 4 bases at V and 4 bases at J, leaving 6 bases unmatched. The germline gives CDR1 SGHNT, CDR2 YYREEE (reference sequence). This CDR3 spans 15 amino acids. The CDR3 region has the DNA TGTGCCAGCAGCGCGACTAGCGCTACCACCGGGGAGCTGTTTTTT. Amino acid sequence: CASSATSATTGELFF.